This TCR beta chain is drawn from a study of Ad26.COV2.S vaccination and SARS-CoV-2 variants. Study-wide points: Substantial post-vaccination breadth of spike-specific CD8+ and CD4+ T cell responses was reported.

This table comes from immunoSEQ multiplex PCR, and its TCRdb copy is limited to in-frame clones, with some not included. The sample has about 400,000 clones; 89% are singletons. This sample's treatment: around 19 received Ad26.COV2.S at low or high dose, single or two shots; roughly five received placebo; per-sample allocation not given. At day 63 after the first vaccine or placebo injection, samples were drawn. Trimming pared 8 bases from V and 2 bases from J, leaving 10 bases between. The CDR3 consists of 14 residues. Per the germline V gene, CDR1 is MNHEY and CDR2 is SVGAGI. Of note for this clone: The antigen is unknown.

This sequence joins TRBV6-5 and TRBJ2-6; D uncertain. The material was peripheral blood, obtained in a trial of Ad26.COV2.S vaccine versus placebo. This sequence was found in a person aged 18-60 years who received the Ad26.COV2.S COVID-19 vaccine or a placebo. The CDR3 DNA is TGTGCCAGCGCCAATGTCCCTGGGGCCAACGTCCTGACTTTC. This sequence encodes CASANVPGANVLTF.